Below, 30 T cell receptor beta chains from the same sample are listed, as sequenced in a study of early T cells in non-severe SARS-CoV-2 infection. TCRdb reprocessed the 5' RACE reads via MiXCR and lists one record per CDR3 protein. Of around 93,000 distinct CDR3 sequences listed, less than 15% are singletons. The sequenced sample was whole blood, obtained at baseline. The receptors stem from an adult who was a healthcare worker with PCR-confirmed SARS-CoV-2 infection or an uninfected control (not recorded which).

V and J are TRBV7-9 and TRBJ2-1; tentative D call: TRBD2 (6 bases). V was trimmed by 5 bases and J by 10 bases, leaving 12 bases between them. This CDR3 contains 12 residues. CDR1 SEHNR and CDR2 FQNEAQ come from the germline V gene (reference sequence). The chain's CDR3 is CASSLGTLEQFF. The CDR3 nucleotides read TGTGCCAGCAGCCTAGGGACTCTCGAGCAGTTCTTC.

The chain links TRBV20-1 to TRBJ2-1; possibly TRBD1 for D (5 bases). V lost 6 bases and J 5 bases, leaving 20 bases between the germline ends. Germline V CDR1 and CDR2: DFQATT, SNEGSKA (reference sequence). This CDR3 spans 15 amino acids. The DNA of the CDR3 is TGCAGTGCCCCCTTGGTGGGGCAGGGCAACAATGAGCAGTTCTTC. This gives the protein CSAPLVGQGNNEQFF.

This clonotype appeared many times. The rearrangement uses TRBV28 and TRBJ1-2, with unresolved D. Germline CDR1 reads MDHEN; CDR2 reads SYDVKM. The V and J ends lost 7 bases and 2 bases respectively, with 8 bases between them. CDR3 length equals 12 residues. In nucleotides, the CDR3 is TGTGCCAGCACAGCGGAGAACTATGGCTACACCTTC. Translating it yields CASTAENYGYTF.

This clonotype was found many times. The V gene is TRBV20-1, the J gene TRBJ1-6, with D uncertain. CDR1 is DFQATT and CDR2 is SNEGSKA in the germline V gene (reference sequence). Deletions cut 7 bases from V and 5 bases from J, with 9 bases between. The CDR3 is made up of 12 amino acids. CDR3 bases: TGCAGTGGTGGCAGCAATAATTCACCCCTCCACTTT. Translated: CSGGSNNSPLHF.

Regarding this clonotype: A junction end diverges from the germline sequence, so it may reflect a read error. The CDR3 nucleotides read TGTGGCAGCAGCCCGAGGGACACTGAAGCTTTCTTT. Translated: CGSSPRDTEAFF. The V call is TRBV5-4, the J call TRBJ1-1; D uncertain. Germline CDR1 reads SGHNT; CDR2 reads YYREEE (reference sequence). This CDR3 region has 12 residues.

This clonotype was counted a few times. The gene calls are TRBV28 and TRBJ2-7, with 10 bases lining up with TRBD1. The CDR3 consists of 13 residues. Germline lookup yields CDR1 MDHEN and CDR2 SYDVKM. Trimming cost V 7 bases and J 4 bases; bases outside gene matches: 4. CDR3 in DNA: TGTGCCAGCACAGGACAGGGGGAGTACGAGCAGTACTTC. Its translation: CASTGQGEYEQYF.

This clonotype has a count of ten or more. V gene TRBV6-6 combines with J gene TRBJ1-1; D not resolved. The germline V gene has CDR1 MNHNY and CDR2 SVGAGI (reference sequence). The CDR3 spans 13 residues. V shed 6 bases and J shed 3 bases, with 11 bases lying between them. This CDR3 is CASSPSSDTEAFF. The CDR3 DNA sequence: TGTGCCAGCAGCCCCTCCTCGGACACTGAAGCTTTCTTT.

The CDR3 DNA reads TGCGCCAGCAGCTTGTTCACAGACACCGGGGAGCTGTTTTTT. This gives the protein CASSLFTDTGELFF. The rearrangement uses TRBV5-1 and TRBJ2-2; D remains ambiguous. CDR1 is SGHRS, CDR2 YFSETQ, per germline. V lost 1 base and J 3 bases, leaving 7 bases between the germline ends. There are 14 residues in the CDR3.

The chain recombines TRBV15 with TRBJ2-3, with unresolved D. Trimming removed 1 base at V and 4 bases at J, with 6 bases between. From germline, CDR1 is LNHNV and CDR2 YYDKDF (reference sequence). This CDR3 comprises 13 residues. The CDR3 bases are TGTGCCACCAGCAGAGTGACGGCAGATACGCAGTATTTT. This gives the protein CATSRVTADTQYF.

V is TRBV11-2 and J is TRBJ2-3; a possible D gene is TRBD2 (6 bases). The CDR3 consists of 15 residues. Trimming pared 4 bases from V and 2 bases from J, leaving 13 bases between. Germline lookup yields CDR1 SGHAT and CDR2 FQNNGV. The CDR3 coding sequence is TGTGCCAGCAGCTCGGACGGGGGATACACAGATACGCAGTATTTT. Translated: CASSSDGGYTDTQYF.

In its sample, this clonotype was seen a few times. V and J are TRBV11-2 and TRBJ2-5; TRBD1 agrees at 8 bases. With V trimmed by 4 bases and J by 4 bases, 5 bases remained unmatched. The CDR3 has 14 amino acids. Germline V gene sequence: CDR1 SGHAT, CDR2 FQNNGV. Here the CDR3 DNA reads TGTGCCAGCAGCTCGGCAGGGGGCGCAGAGACCCAGTACTTC. Its translation is CASSSAGGAETQYF.

The V gene is TRBV24-1, the J gene TRBJ2-7; tentatively, D is TRBD1 or TRBD2 (5 bases each). The CDR3 is made up of 15 amino acids. Germline V gives CDR1 KGHDR, CDR2 SFDVKD. With 4 bases removed from V and 6 bases from J, the gap between germline ends came to 18 bases. The chain's CDR3 is CATSDPPEGLSEQYF. The CDR3 DNA reads as TGTGCCACCAGTGACCCTCCCGAGGGGCTTAGCGAGCAGTACTTC.

The genes are TRBV6-6 and TRBJ1-4; TRBD1 is a possible D gene (5 bases). Trimming removed 6 bases at V and 3 bases at J, with 14 bases between. The V gene's germline CDR1 is MNHNY and CDR2 SVGAGI (reference sequence). This CDR3 spans 15 amino acids. The CDR3 DNA reads TGTGCCAGCAGGGACAATCCTGGGGCTAATGAAAAACTGTTTTTT. This sequence encodes CASRDNPGANEKLFF.

At least ten counts were recorded for this clonotype. The junction differs from germline at one of its ends, possibly a read error. The chain employs TRBV7-3 and TRBJ2-3; tentative D call: TRBD2 (6 bases). There are 15 residues in the CDR3. Germline values: CDR1 SGHTA, CDR2 FQGTGA. CDR3 DNA: TGTGCCAGCAGTTTAAGTGGAGGGAGCACAGATACGCAGTATTTT. Translation: CASSLSGGSTDTQYF.

The rearrangement links TRBV7-9 to TRBJ2-1, with 11 nucleotides matching TRBD2. The trim removed 4 bases at V and 6 bases at J, leaving 5 bases unmatched. The CDR3 length is 15 residues. Germline V gene sequence: CDR1 SEHNR, CDR2 FQNEAQ (reference sequence). The CDR3 reads CASSSWGLAANEQFF. The CDR3 nucleotides are TGTGCCAGCAGCTCTTGGGGACTAGCGGCCAATGAGCAGTTCTTC.

The chain joins TRBV11-2 to TRBJ2-5; tentative D call: TRBD2 (5 bases). Germline CDR1 and CDR2: SGHAT and FQNNGV. V lost 4 bases and J lost 7, with 16 bases in between. CDR3 length: 14 amino acids. The CDR3 nucleotides read TGTGCCAGCAGCTCCCCCGGAGGAGAATTGACCCAGTACTTC. It specifies CASSSPGGELTQYF.

This clonotype occurred many times. The chain uses TRBV19 and TRBJ2-1; D is possibly TRBD1 (5 bases). Deletions cut 5 bases from V and 0 bases from J, with 14 bases between. CDR3 length: 16 residues. Germline loops: CDR1 LNHDA, CDR2 SQIVND (reference sequence). The CDR3 loop reads CASSGARTSSYNEQFF. CDR3 in DNA: TGTGCCAGTAGTGGGGCGCGAACTTCCTCCTACAATGAGCAGTTCTTC. The entire variable domain, with the rest obtained from reference TRBV19 and TRBJ2-1, is as follows: DGGITQSPKYLFRKEGQNVTLSCEQNLNHDAMYWYRQDPGQGLRLIYYSQIVNDFQKGDIAEGYSVSREKKESFPLTVTSAQKNPTAFYLCASSGARTSSYNEQFFGPGTRLTVL.

This clonotype was seen a handful of times. The V call is TRBV9, the J call TRBJ2-7; 13 nucleotides match TRBD2. Germline lookup yields CDR1 SGDLS and CDR2 YYNGEE. CDR3 length: 15 residues. Losses at the gene ends were 3 bases for V and 5 bases for J; bases not matched to a gene: 5. The CDR3 coding sequence is TGTGCCAGCAGCGAGGACGGACTAGCGGGAGACGAGCAGTACTTC. Protein sequence: CASSEDGLAGDEQYF.

In its sample, this clonotype was seen many times. The chain combines TRBV9 with TRBJ2-1, with 7 bases aligning to TRBD2. After removal of 4 bases from V and 8 bases from J, the junction contained 12 bases not matched to a gene. The CDR3 has 15 amino acids. Germline V gives CDR1 SGDLS, CDR2 YYNGEE. CDR3 DNA: TGTGCCAGCAGCCTACTGGACTATGGGGGGGATGAGCAGTTCTTC. Translation gives CASSLLDYGGDEQFF.

The CDR3 region has the DNA TGTGCCAGCAGCTTAGGCAGGGGCCCCTACACAGATACGCAGTATTTT. It codes for CASSLGRGPYTDTQYF. This chain connects TRBV11-2 to TRBJ2-3; the D gene is possibly TRBD1 (6 bases). The CDR3 extends over 16 amino acids. Germline-derived CDR1 and CDR2 are SGHAT and FQNNGV. The V end lost 1 base, the J end lost 2 bases, and 13 bases lay between the germline ends.

The chain carries TRBV2 and TRBJ2-7, with 8 positions matching TRBD2. V gave up 4 bases and J gave up 3 bases; unmatched junction bases: 5. This CDR3 has 14 residues. CDR1 is SNHLY and CDR2 is FYNNEI in the germline V gene. CDR3 loop: CASSASGGRYEQYF. As DNA, the CDR3 is TGTGCCAGCAGTGCGAGCGGGGGCCGCTACGAGCAGTACTTC.

In this sample, this clonotype turned up a few times. V usage is TRBV30 and J usage is TRBJ2-1; 8 nucleotides align to TRBD2. CDR1 is GTSNPN and CDR2 is SVGIG in the germline V gene (reference sequence). The CDR3 covers 15 residues. V shed 4 bases, J shed 5 bases, and the junction held 10 bases outside the gene matches. In DNA, the CDR3 is TGTGCCTGGAAGCTGAATAGCGGGGCCCACAATGAGCAGTTCTTC. Its translation is CAWKLNSGAHNEQFF.

This clonotype was seen at least ten times. The V call is TRBV9, the J call TRBJ2-3, with unresolved D. CDR1 SGDLS and CDR2 YYNGEE come from the germline V gene. The CDR3 runs 13 residues. Between the trimmed V and J ends, which lost 0 bases and 8 bases, there was a span of 10 bases. This CDR3 is CASSVDSHVTQYF. CDR3 sequence (DNA): TGTGCCAGCAGCGTAGATTCACATGTTACGCAGTATTTT.

This clonotype was counted at least ten times. The chain combines TRBV12-3 or TRBV12-4 with TRBJ2-7; possibly TRBD1 for D (5 bases). This CDR3 is 14 amino acids long. V was shortened by 4 bases and J by 2 bases, with 12 bases between the two germline ends. The CDR3: CASSYRFSAYEQYF. CDR3 DNA: TGTGCCAGCAGTTACAGGTTTTCGGCCTACGAGCAGTACTTC.

The rearrangement links TRBV12-3 or TRBV12-4 to TRBJ2-3; D is ambiguous. The V gene lost 6 bases and the J gene lost 7 bases, with 11 bases spanning the gap. CDR3 size: 12 residues. CDR3 protein: CASSRTDNTQYF. The CDR3, as DNA: TGTGCCAGCAGCCGAACAGATAATACGCAGTATTTT.

In its sample, this clonotype was seen a few times. J is TRBJ1-5 and V is TRBV27, with 7 bases matching TRBD1. Losses at the gene ends were 5 bases for V and 2 bases for J; bases not matched to a gene: 6. Germline V gene lookup returns CDR1 MNHEY and CDR2 SMNVEV (reference sequence). CDR3 length equals 15 residues. The CDR3 region has the DNA TGTGCCAGCAGTACGGGAGGGGGCCGCAATCAGCCCCAGCATTTT. Its protein is CASSTGGGRNQPQHF.

V usage is TRBV7-2 and J usage is TRBJ2-3; 7 nucleotides match TRBD2. This CDR3 contains 14 residues. CDR1 SGHTA and CDR2 FQGNSA come from the germline V gene. V was clipped by 3 bases and J by 4 bases; unmatched bases: 4. The CDR3 coding sequence is TGTGCCAGCAGCTTCCGGGGGGTTCCAGATACGCAGTATTTT. Translating gives CASSFRGVPDTQYF. Variable domain in full (rest from reference TRBV7-2 and TRBJ2-3): GAGVSQSPSNKVTEKGKDVELRCDPISGHTALYWYRQSLGQGLEFLIYFQGNSAPDKSGLPSDRFSAERTGGSVSTLTIQRTQQEDSAVYLCASSFRGVPDTQYFGPGTRLTVL.

This clonotype was detected ten times or more. This chain connects TRBV7-3 to TRBJ2-2; TRBD2 matches at 9 bases. The germline CDR1 and CDR2 sequences are SGHTA and FQGTGA. The CDR3 extends over 18 amino acids. J gave up 2 bases and V 5 bases, and 12 bases lay outside the gene matches. CDR3 protein: CASSPGFSGGPNTGELFF. Here the CDR3 DNA reads TGTGCCAGCAGCCCAGGGTTTAGCGGGGGCCCCAACACCGGGGAGCTGTTTTTT. The variable domain in full, with the rest retrieved from reference TRBV7-3 and TRBJ2-2, is GAGVSQTPSNKVTEKGKYVELRCDPISGHTALYWYRQSLGQGPEFLIYFQGTGAADDSGLPNDRFFAVRPEGSVSTLKIQRTERGDSAVYLCASSPGFSGGPNTGELFFGEGSRLTVL.

The V call is TRBV7-8, the J call TRBJ2-7; 9 positions match TRBD1. CDR3 size: 15 residues. The V gene end was trimmed by 3 bases and the J gene end by 4 bases; junction bases not matched to a gene: 7. CDR1 is SGHVS, CDR2 FQNEAQ, per germline. The CDR3 here is CASSFAGQGGYEQYF. The CDR3 bases are TGTGCCAGCAGCTTCGCGGGACAGGGAGGTTACGAGCAGTACTTC.

This chain uses TRBV20-1 with TRBJ2-1, with 9 bases aligning to TRBD2. Germline V gene lookup returns CDR1 DFQATT and CDR2 SNEGSKA (reference sequence). The length of the CDR3 is 12 residues. CDR3 amino acids: CSGLAGANEQFF. The CDR3, as DNA: TGCAGCGGGTTAGCGGGAGCGAATGAGCAGTTCTTC.